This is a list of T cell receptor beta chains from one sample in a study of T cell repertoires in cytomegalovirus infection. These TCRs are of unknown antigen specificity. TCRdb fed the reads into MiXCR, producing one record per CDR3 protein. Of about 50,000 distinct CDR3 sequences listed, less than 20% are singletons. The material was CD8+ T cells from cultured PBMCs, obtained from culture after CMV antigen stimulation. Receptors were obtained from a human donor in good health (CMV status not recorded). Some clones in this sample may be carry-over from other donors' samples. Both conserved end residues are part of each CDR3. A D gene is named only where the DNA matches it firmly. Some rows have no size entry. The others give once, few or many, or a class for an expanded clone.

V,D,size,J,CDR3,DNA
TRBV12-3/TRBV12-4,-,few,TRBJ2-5,CASSSVGGPETQYF,TGTGCCAGCAGTTCTGTGGGGGGCCCAGAGACCCAGTACTTC
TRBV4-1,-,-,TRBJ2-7,CASSQESAGSYEQYF,TGCGCCAGCAGCCAAGAATCGGCAGGCTCCTACGAGCAGTACTTC
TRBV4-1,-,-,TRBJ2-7,CASSQSKGGSSYEQYF,TGCGCCAGCAGCCAAAGCAAAGGGGGTAGCTCCTACGAGCAGTACTTC
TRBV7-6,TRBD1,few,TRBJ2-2,CASHSTLDRVGTGELFF,TGTGCCAGCCACTCCACTTTGGACAGGGTTGGCACCGGGGAGCTGTTTTTT
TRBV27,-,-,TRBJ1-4,CASSLDAGATNEKLFF,TGTGCCAGCAGTTTGGACGCGGGGGCAACTAATGAAAAACTGTTTTTT
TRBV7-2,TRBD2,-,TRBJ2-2,CASSSRGGTGELFF,TGTGCCAGCAGCTCTCGGGGGGGCACCGGGGAGCTGTTTTTT
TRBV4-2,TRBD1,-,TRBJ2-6,CASSQPFPGTGDSGANVLTF,TGTGCCAGCAGCCAACCGTTCCCCGGGACAGGAGACTCTGGGGCCAACGTCCTGACTTTC
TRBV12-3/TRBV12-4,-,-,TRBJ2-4,CASSGWRSGELLAKNIQYF,TGTGCCAGCAGTGGTTGGAGATCGGGTGAATTATTGGCCAAAAACATTCAGTACTTC
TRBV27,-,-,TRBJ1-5,CASSLSTYGQPQHF,TGTGCCAGCAGTTTATCTACCTACGGTCAGCCCCAGCATTTT
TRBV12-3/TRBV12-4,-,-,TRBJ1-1,CASSFGIEAFF,TGTGCCAGCAGTTTTGGGATAGAAGCTTTCTTT
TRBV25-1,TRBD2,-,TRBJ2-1,CASSVNSGGLYNEQFF,TGTGCCAGCAGTGTCAATAGCGGGGGCCTATACAATGAGCAGTTCTTC
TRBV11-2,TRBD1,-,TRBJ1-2,CASRLGQSYGYTF,TGTGCCAGCAGACTGGGACAGAGCTATGGCTACACCTTC
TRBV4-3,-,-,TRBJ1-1,CASSQGGGNTEAFF,TGCGCCAGCAGCCAAGGGGGGGGGAACACTGAAGCTTTCTTT
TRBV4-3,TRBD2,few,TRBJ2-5,CASSPILAAETQYF,TGCGCCAGCAGCCCGATCCTAGCGGCGGAGACCCAGTACTTC
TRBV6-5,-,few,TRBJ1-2,CASSYSVQDRNGYTF,TGTGCCAGCAGTTACTCGGTCCAGGACCGCAATGGCTACACCTTC
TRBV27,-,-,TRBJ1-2,CASSPLEAAIYGYTF,TGTGCCAGCAGTCCCTTAGAGGCGGCGATCTATGGCTACACCTTC
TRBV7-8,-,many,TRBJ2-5,CASSPTAGNGETQYF,TGTGCCAGCAGCCCGACGGCAGGGAACGGAGAGACCCAGTACTTC
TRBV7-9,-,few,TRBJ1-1,CASSFPPQDYTEAFF,TGTGCCAGCAGCTTCCCACCCCAGGATTACACTGAAGCTTTCTTT
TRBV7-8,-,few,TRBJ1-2,CASEAEEQGILGYTF,TGTGCCAGCGAAGCTGAGGAGCAGGGGATCCTCGGCTACACCTTC
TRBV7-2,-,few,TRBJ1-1,CASSTRTAEAFF,TGTGCCAGCAGCACCCGGACAGCTGAAGCTTTCTTT
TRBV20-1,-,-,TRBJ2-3,CSAMDQARSTDTQYF,TGCAGTGCCATGGACCAGGCCAGGAGCACAGATACGCAGTATTTT
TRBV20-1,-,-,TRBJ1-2,CSASWGADYGYTF,TGCAGTGCTAGTTGGGGGGCGGACTATGGCTACACCTTC
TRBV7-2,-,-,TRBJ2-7,CASSFNRDRLSYEQYF,TGTGCCAGCAGCTTTAACCGGGACCGACTATCCTACGAGCAGTACTTC
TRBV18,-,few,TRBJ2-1,CASSPSSAGSANEQFF,TGTGCCAGCTCACCGTCTAGTGCAGGCTCTGCCAATGAGCAGTTCTTC
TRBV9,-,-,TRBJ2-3,CASNPEGGGVADTQYF,TGTGCCAGCAACCCCGAAGGGGGGGGAGTAGCAGATACGCAGTATTTT
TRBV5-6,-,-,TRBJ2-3,CASSLRFSRPMGDTQYF,TGTGCCAGCAGCTTGCGTTTCTCCAGGCCAATGGGAGATACGCAGTATTTT
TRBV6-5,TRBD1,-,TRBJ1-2,CASRSGTVPGYTF,TGTGCCAGCAGGTCCGGGACAGTTCCCGGCTACACCTTC
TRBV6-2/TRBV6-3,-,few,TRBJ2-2,CASSLSVFTGELFF,TGTGCCAGCAGTTTGTCGGTTTTCACCGGGGAGCTGTTTTTT
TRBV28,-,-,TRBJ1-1,CASADSTPMNTEAFF,TGTGCCAGCGCGGACAGCACTCCAATGAACACTGAAGCTTTCTTT
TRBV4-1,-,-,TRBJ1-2,CASSQARDMVWSGYTF,TGCGCCAGCAGCCAAGCCCGGGACATGGTATGGAGTGGCTACACCTTC
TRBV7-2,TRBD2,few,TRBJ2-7,CASSLARAGGPYEQYF,TGTGCCAGCAGCTTAGCGCGAGCGGGGGGACCCTACGAGCAGTACTTC
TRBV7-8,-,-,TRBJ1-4,CASSLAPGPTNEKLFF,TGTGCCAGCAGCTTAGCCCCGGGCCCAACTAATGAAAAACTGTTTTTT
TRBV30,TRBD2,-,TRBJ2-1,CAWSEAGLAGVSEQFF,TGTGCCTGGAGCGAGGCCGGGCTAGCGGGGGTCAGTGAGCAGTTCTTC
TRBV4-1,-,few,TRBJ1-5,CASSQGGYSNQPQHF,TGCGCCAGCAGCCAAGGAGGGTATAGCAATCAGCCCCAGCATTTT
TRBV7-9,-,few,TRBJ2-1,CASSLSRLQQFF,TGTGCCAGCAGCTTAAGTCGGTTACAGCAGTTCTTC
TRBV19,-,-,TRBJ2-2,CASSNNLGGKSTGELFF,TGTGCCAGTAGTAACAACCTAGGGGGGAAATCTACCGGGGAGCTGTTTTTT
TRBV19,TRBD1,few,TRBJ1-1,CASSGRTGSMNTEAFF,TGTGCCAGTAGTGGGAGGACAGGGTCTATGAACACTGAAGCTTTCTTT
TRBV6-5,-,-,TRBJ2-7,CASSYPPRQYF,TGTGCCAGCAGTTACCCCCCCAGGCAGTACTTC
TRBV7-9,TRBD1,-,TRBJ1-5,CASSTGQGISNQPQHF,TGTGCCAGCAGCACAGGACAGGGGATTAGCAATCAGCCCCAGCATTTT
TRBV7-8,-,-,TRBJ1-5,CASSFLGGLNQPQHF,TGTGCCAGCAGCTTCCTCGGGGGCCTTAATCAGCCCCAGCATTTT
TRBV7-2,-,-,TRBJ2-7,CASSAYRYEQYF,TGTGCCAGCAGCGCCTACAGATACGAGCAGTACTTC
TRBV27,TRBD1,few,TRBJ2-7,CASSHIWDSSYEQYF,TGTGCCAGCAGCCACATCTGGGACAGCTCCTACGAGCAGTACTTC
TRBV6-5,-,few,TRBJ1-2,CASSSRNLYGYTF,TGTGCCAGCAGTTCCAGGAACCTATATGGCTACACCTTC
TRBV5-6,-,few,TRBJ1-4,CASSLASRTQKLFF,TGTGCCAGCAGCTTGGCCTCCAGGACGCAAAAACTGTTTTTT
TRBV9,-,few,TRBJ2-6,CASSAGSSGANVLTF,TGTGCCAGCAGCGCGGGGAGCTCTGGGGCCAACGTCCTGACTTTC